This T cell receptor beta chain was sequenced for a study of breast tumors, draining lymph nodes, adjacent tissues. TCRdb re-called the multiplex PCR reads through MiXCR, storing one row per CDR3 protein. The sample lists 150,000 to 250,000 distinct CDR3 sequences; approximately 31% were seen once. Samples came from axillary lymph nodes draining the breast cancer. As regards this clonotype: At one end the junction does not follow the germline gene, possibly because of a read error.

CDR1 is DFQATT and CDR2 is SNEGSKA in the germline V gene (reference sequence). The CDR3 sequence is 14 residues long. The clonotype originates from a female donor with breast cancer. Some clones in this sample may be carry-over from other donors' samples. The rearrangement links TRBV20-1 to TRBJ2-2; TRBD2 is a possible D gene (5 bases). Material for sequencing was axillary lymph node tissue. This chain's CDR3 is CSARELRGAGELFF. The CDR3 DNA follows: TGCAGTGCTCGAGAGCTCCGGGGAGCCGGGGAGCTGTTTTTT.